Listed below are T cell receptor beta chains from one sample, sequenced in a study of OX40 agonist ivuxolimab in advanced cancers. Clones were read by immunoSEQ multiplex PCR, and TCRdb kept only the in-frame ones, dropping some. Of over 55,000 clones in the sample, roughly 84% were seen once. Specimen: CD4+ or CD8+ T cells sorted from blood, collected in a trial of the OX40 agonist ivuxolimab. These receptors were taken from an adult with an advanced solid tumor such as melanoma, head and neck, liver or kidney cancer. CDR3s include the opening cysteine and the closing phenylalanine or tryptophan. D genes are given only for firm matches. Size values are once, few and many counts, or a class for expanded clones, and some rows have none.

>TRBJ2-5|NA|TRBD2|TRBV15
TGTGCCACCAGCAGAGAGGGTAGCGGGGGGTTGAGAGAGACCCAGTACTTC
CATSREGSGGLRETQYF
>TRBJ2-3|NA|TRBD2|TRBV2
TGTGCCAGCAAACTAGCGGAAACAGATACGCAGTATTTT
CASKLAETDTQYF
>TRBJ2-1|NA|TRBD2|TRBV4-2
TGTGCCAGCAGCCACGGCGGGAGGGCCACGAATGAGCAGTTCTTC
CASSHGGRATNEQFF
>TRBJ2-7|once|NA|TRBV5-1
TGCGCCAGCAGCTTCTTACAGGACGGTTACGAGCAGTACTTC
CASSFLQDGYEQYF
>TRBJ2-1|NA|NA|TRBV30
TGTGCCTGGAGTGGGGCGGGCGGAAATGAGCAGTTCTTC
CAWSGAGGNEQFF
>TRBJ1-6|NA|NA|TRBV7-8
TGTGCCAGCAGCTTAGTAAGGGGTAGTAATTCACCCCTCCACTTT
CASSLVRGSNSPLHF
>TRBJ1-4|NA|NA|TRBV5-1
TGCGCCAGCAGATTAGGACAGCTAACTAATGAAAAACTGTTTTTT
CASRLGQLTNEKLFF
>TRBJ1-3|NA|TRBD1|TRBV28
TGTGCCAGCAGTTTAGGACAGGGGAACTTAAACACCATATATTTT
CASSLGQGNLNTIYF
>TRBJ2-1|NA|NA|TRBV19
TGTGCCAGTAGTATAGGGGGTAGCGCCGCCTACAATGAGCAGTTCTTC
CASSIGGSAAYNEQFF
>TRBJ1-1|NA|NA|TRBV7-9
TGTGCCAGCAGCTTAGCGAGGGAGGGTACTGAAGCTTTCTTT
CASSLAREGTEAFF
>TRBJ2-5|NA|TRBD2|TRBV28
TGTGCCAGCAGCCCCCCCCGGGGCGGGAGCAGTGAGACCCAGTACTTC
CASSPPRGGSSETQYF
>TRBJ2-7|NA|NA|TRBV28
TGTGCCAGCAGTCCAGAGAGCGGGTCCTACGAGCAGTACTTC
CASSPESGSYEQYF
>TRBJ2-1|NA|NA|TRBV2
TGTGCCAGCAGTAGACAGATAAATGAGCAGTTCTTC
CASSRQINEQFF
>TRBJ1-1|few|NA|TRBV19
TGTGCCAGCAGAGCGCCCGGGATTACTAAAGAGGGCACTGAAGCTTTCTTT
CASRAPGITKEGTEAFF
>TRBJ2-3|NA|NA|TRBV27
TGTGCCGGCAGTTTAGATATTTCCACAGATACGCAGTATTTT
CAGSLDISTDTQYF
>TRBJ1-5|NA|TRBD1|TRBV5-6
TGTGCCAGCAGCTTGGCGGGGACAGGGGCCCAGCCCCAGCATTTT
CASSLAGTGAQPQHF
>TRBJ1-2|NA|NA|TRBV6-5
TGTGCCACCACGACCGGGGCGGGATATGGCTACACCTTC
CATTTGAGYGYTF
>TRBJ1-4|NA|NA|TRBV6-7
TGTGCCAGCAGTCCATGGACATGTGGGGAAAAACTGTTTTTT
CASSPWTCGEKLFF
>TRBJ1-2|few|NA|TRBV28
TGTGCCAGCATGGCAGGAATCTATGGCTACACCTTC
CASMAGIYGYTF
>TRBJ1-1|NA|NA|TRBV7-3
TGTGCCAGCAGCTTAAATGCGAGGACGGAGGCTTTCTTT
CASSLNARTEAFF
>TRBJ2-7|NA|NA|TRBV9
TGTGCCAGCAGCGTAGGGGGCCAGAGCTACGAGCAGTACTTC
CASSVGGQSYEQYF
>TRBJ2-2|NA|NA|TRBV28
TGTGCCAGCAAGAGGGATCTGAACACCGGGGAGCTGTTTTTT
CASKRDLNTGELFF
>TRBJ2-7|NA|TRBD1|TRBV5-1
TGCGCCAGCAGCTCGACAGGGGATGGCTACGAGCAGTACTTC
CASSSTGDGYEQYF
>TRBJ2-7|NA|TRBD1|TRBV2
TGTGCCAACGGACAGGGAAACTACGAGCAGTACTTC
CANGQGNYEQYF
>TRBJ1-1|once|TRBD1|TRBV15
TGTGCCACCAGCAGGACAGGGGCCGGGACTGAAGCTTTCTTT
CATSRTGAGTEAFF
>TRBJ2-3|NA|TRBD2|TRBV9
TGTGCCAGCAGCGTAGGGAGGAGCGGGAGGGCTAGCACAGATACGCAGTATTTT
CASSVGRSGRASTDTQYF
>TRBJ2-3|NA|TRBD2|TRBV27
TGTGCCAGCAGTTTGGCCCGGACTAGCGGGAGTTTAACAGATACGCAGTATTTT
CASSLARTSGSLTDTQYF
>TRBJ2-5|NA|NA|TRBV2
TGTGCCAGCAGACAAGAGACCCAGTACTTC
CASRQETQYF
>TRBJ2-5|NA|NA|TRBV11-2
TGTGCCAGCAGCTTAGGACAGGAGACCCAGTACTTC
CASSLGQETQYF
>TRBJ2-5|NA|NA|TRBV28
TGTGCCAGCAGTTGGGAGGGGGCGGGGAGCCAAGAGACCCAGTACTTC
CASSWEGAGSQETQYF
>TRBJ2-5|NA|NA|TRBV7-2
TGTGCCAGCAGCTTAAGTACTGGCCTCCCAGAGACCCAGTACTTC
CASSLSTGLPETQYF